This TCR beta chain was found in a study of Graves' ophthalmopathy and Graves' hyperthyroidism. There are a few counts of this clonotype. Its antigen is still unknown. Eligible hyperthyroidism cases comprised new diagnoses of under 2 months' duration in individuals aged 18 to 65. Other autoimmune diseases, uncontrolled infections, pregnancy or lactation ruled patients out of participation. With 1 base removed from V and 7 bases from J, the gap between germline ends came to 11 bases. CDR3 size: 14 residues. The authors amplified TCR beta CDR3 regions, and they did so from RNA transcripts for repertoire sequencing. Second-round multiplex PCR followed a first-round RT-PCR using HTBI primers. TCRdb reprocessed the multiplex PCR reads with MiXCR, giving one entry per CDR3 protein. The sample gives about 500,000 distinct CDR3 sequences, less than 40% of which show up once; about 4.6% is in the top ten. Overall study findings and caveats: An 81.08% specificity and nearly 90% sensitivity were achieved by a 13-signature model that separated ophthalmopathy from stable hyperthyroidism. Detection in blood was also observed for most expanded thyroid clonotypes above 0.001 frequency.

The V gene is TRBV12-3 or TRBV12-4, the J gene TRBJ1-5; D is uncertain. The sample comprised peripheral blood or thyroid tissue (not recorded which). This TCR was sampled from an adult man with Graves' hyperthyroidism. CDR3 coding DNA: TGTGCCAGCAGTTTAGGGTTTGGGGTCCAGCCCCAGCATTTT. As protein: CASSLGFGVQPQHF.